The present T cell receptor (beta chain) was sequenced within a study of blood T cell repertoires in COVID-19. Study-wide background: In each case, the material was cDNA or gDNA derived from T cells, B-cell-depleted T cells, or PBMCs.

The V gene's germline CDR1 is GTSNPN and CDR2 SVGIG (reference sequence). This CDR3 is built from 12 residues. Trimming took off 3 bases at V and 6 bases at J, with 11 bases between the two ends. Authors' data handling: Amplification from reference gene primers served as the basis for estimated nucleated cell counts. The assay was immunoSEQ multiplex PCR, and TCRdb's table has in-frame clones only and misses some. D and trimming come from the DNA, and the V and J calls and clone size come from that table. This sample has about 160,000 clones, with about 86% found just once. In this sample, this clone turned up once.

The TCR was taken from a woman in her seventies with COVID-19, enrolled during active disease. V is TRBV30 and J is TRBJ1-2; D remains unclear. Sequences were obtained from peripheral blood. In DNA form, the CDR3 reads TGTGCCTGGAGGGCCGGCGGGGATGGCTACACCTTC. Encoded protein: CAWRAGGDGYTF. Using reference TRBV30 and TRBJ1-2 for the parts outside the CDR3, the full variable domain is SQTIHQWPATLVQPVGSPLSLECTVEGTSNPNLYWYRQAAGRGLQLLFYSVGIGQISSEVPQNLSASRPQDRQFILSSKKLLLSDSGFYLCAWRAGGDGYTFGSGTRLTVV.